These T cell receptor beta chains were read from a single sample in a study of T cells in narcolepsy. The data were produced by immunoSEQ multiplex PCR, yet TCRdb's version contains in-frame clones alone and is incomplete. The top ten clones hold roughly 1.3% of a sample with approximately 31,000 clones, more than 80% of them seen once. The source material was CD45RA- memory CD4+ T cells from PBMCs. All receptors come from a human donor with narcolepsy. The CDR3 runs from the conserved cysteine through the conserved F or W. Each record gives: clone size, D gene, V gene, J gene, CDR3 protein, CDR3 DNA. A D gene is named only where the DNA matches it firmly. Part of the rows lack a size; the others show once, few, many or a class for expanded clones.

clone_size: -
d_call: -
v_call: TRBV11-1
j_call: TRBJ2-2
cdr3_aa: CASSSPPGMAGELFF
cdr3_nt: TGTGCCAGCAGCTCCCCACCGGGGATGGCCGGGGAGCTGTTTTTT

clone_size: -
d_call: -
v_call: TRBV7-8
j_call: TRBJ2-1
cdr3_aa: CASSLRTELRRIF
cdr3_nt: TGTGCCAGCAGCCTCCGGACAGAACTAAGGCGCATCTTC

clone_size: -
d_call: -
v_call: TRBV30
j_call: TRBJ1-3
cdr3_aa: CAWSSRAGNTIYF
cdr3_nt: TGTGCCTGGAGTAGTAGGGCTGGAAACACCATATATTTT

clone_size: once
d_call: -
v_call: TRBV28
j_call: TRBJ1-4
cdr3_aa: CASTQFRGGSEKLFF
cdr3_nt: TGTGCCAGCACTCAATTCCGCGGGGGGAGTGAAAAACTGTTTTTT

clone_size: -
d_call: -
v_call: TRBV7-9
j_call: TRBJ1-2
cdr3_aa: CASSLVGRANYGYTF
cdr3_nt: TGTGCCAGCAGCTTAGTAGGCAGGGCGAACTATGGCTACACCTTC

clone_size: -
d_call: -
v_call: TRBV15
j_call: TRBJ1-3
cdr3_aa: CATSKPSSGNTIYF
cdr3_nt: TGTGCCACCAGTAAGCCAAGCTCTGGAAACACCATATATTTT

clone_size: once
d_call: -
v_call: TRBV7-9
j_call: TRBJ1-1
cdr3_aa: CASSSGLGVAFF
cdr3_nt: TGTGCCAGCAGCAGTGGGCTCGGAGTAGCTTTCTTT

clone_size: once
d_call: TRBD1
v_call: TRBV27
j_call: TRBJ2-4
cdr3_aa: CASSLTRTGSRPAKNIQYF
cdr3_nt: TGTGCCAGCAGTTTAACCCGGACAGGGTCCAGACCGGCCAAAAACATTCAGTACTTC

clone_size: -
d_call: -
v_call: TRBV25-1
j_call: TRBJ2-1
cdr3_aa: CASSESGSSYNEQFF
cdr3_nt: TGTGCCAGCAGTGAATCGGGAAGCTCCTACAATGAGCAGTTCTTC

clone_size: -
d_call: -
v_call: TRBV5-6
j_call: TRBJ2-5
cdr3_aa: CASAYRVETQYF
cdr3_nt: TGTGCCAGCGCATACAGGGTGGAGACCCAGTACTTC

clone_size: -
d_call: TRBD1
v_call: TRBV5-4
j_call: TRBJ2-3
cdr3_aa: CASSPDRGDTQYF
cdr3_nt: TGTGCCAGCAGCCCGGACAGGGGGGATACGCAGTATTTT

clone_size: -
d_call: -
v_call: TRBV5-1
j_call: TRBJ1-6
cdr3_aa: CASSLIGADNSPLHF
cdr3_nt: TGCGCCAGCAGCTTAATAGGGGCCGATAATTCACCCCTCCACTTT

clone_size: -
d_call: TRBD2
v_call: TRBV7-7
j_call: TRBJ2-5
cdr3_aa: CASSQGTSAQETQYF
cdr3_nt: TGTGCTAGCAGTCAGGGGACTAGCGCGCAAGAGACCCAGTACTTC

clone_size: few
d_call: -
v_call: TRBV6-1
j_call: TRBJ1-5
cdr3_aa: CASSEAQGNNQPQHF
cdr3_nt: TGTGCCAGCAGTGAAGCCCAGGGCAACAATCAGCCCCAGCATTTT

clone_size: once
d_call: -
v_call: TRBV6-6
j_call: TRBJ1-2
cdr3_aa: CASTHSGRGHDGYTF
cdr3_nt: TGTGCCAGCACTCATTCAGGGCGGGGCCACGATGGCTACACCTTC

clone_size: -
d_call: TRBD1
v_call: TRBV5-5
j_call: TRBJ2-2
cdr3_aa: CASSWQGDSGELFF
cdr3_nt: TGTGCCAGCAGCTGGCAGGGGGATTCCGGGGAGCTGTTTTTT

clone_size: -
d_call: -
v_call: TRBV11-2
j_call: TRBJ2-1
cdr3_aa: CASSLDSTPQQFF
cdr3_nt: TGTGCCAGCAGCTTAGATAGCACACCTCAGCAGTTCTTC

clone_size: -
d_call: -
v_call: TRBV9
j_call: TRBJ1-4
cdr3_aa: CASSADREKLFF
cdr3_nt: TGTGCCAGCAGCGCTGACAGAGAAAAACTGTTTTTT

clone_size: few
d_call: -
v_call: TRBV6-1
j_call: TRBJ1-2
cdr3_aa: CASSKGQGNYGYTF
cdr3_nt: TGTGCCAGCAGCAAGGGGCAGGGGAACTATGGCTACACCTTC

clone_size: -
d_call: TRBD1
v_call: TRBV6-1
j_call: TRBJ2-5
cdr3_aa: CASSDYRGQYQETQYF
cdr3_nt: TGTGCCAGCAGTGACTACAGGGGTCAATACCAAGAGACCCAGTACTTC

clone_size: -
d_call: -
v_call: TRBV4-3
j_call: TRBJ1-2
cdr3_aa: CASSQDRGAPYGYTF
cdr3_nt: TGCGCCAGCAGCCAAGATAGGGGCGCCCCCTATGGCTACACCTTC

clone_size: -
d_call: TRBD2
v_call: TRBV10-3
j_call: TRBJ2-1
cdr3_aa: CATGTSFDEQFF
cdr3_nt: TGTGCCACCGGGACTAGTTTCGATGAGCAGTTCTTC

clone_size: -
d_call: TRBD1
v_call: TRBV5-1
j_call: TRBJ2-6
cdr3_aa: CASSSGTAGANVLTF
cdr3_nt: TGCGCCAGCAGCTCAGGGACAGCTGGGGCCAACGTCCTGACTTTC